This is a list of T cell receptor beta chains from one sample in a study of cytomegalovirus exposure and HLA in healthy donors. The method was immunoSEQ multiplex PCR; TCRdb's version includes in-frame clones alone and lacks a portion of them. The sample contains about 180,000 clones, 75% of which appear only once. The sequenced material came from PBMCs. These receptors were taken from a male donor in good health and CMV-seronegative. The CDR3 runs from the conserved cysteine through the conserved F or W. The D gene is left open where the match is weak. Size values are once, few and many counts, or a class for expanded clones, and some rows have none.

J gene	clone size	D gene	V gene	CDR3 protein	CDR3 DNA
TRBJ2-1	once	TRBD2	TRBV27	CASSFAGGTYNEQFF	TGTGCCAGCAGTTTTGCGGGAGGCACCTACAATGAGCAGTTCTTC
TRBJ1-2	-	-	TRBV28	CASSSSGDSGYTF	TGTGCCAGCAGTTCTTCAGGGGATAGCGGCTACACCTTC
TRBJ1-3	-	-	TRBV6-1	CASIITGSGNTIYF	TGTGCCAGCATTATCACAGGATCTGGAAACACCATATATTTT
TRBJ2-3	few	TRBD2	TRBV10-1	CASSEGRLAGGSDTQYF	TGCGCCAGCAGTGAGGGTAGACTAGCGGGAGGATCAGATACGCAGTATTTT
TRBJ1-5	-	TRBD1	TRBV7-2	CASSVTGQGARQPQHF	TGTGCCAGCAGCGTGACGGGACAGGGGGCTCGGCAGCCCCAGCATTTT
TRBJ2-7	-	-	TRBV6-5	CASSAGQSYEQYF	TGTGCCAGCAGTGCGGGACAGTCCTACGAGCAGTACTTC
TRBJ2-1	-	TRBD2	TRBV10-2	CASTPGLADDNEQFF	TGCGCCAGCACCCCAGGACTAGCGGACGACAATGAGCAGTTCTTC
TRBJ1-4	-	TRBD1	TRBV27	CASARTGGTWDEKLFF	TGTGCCAGCGCAAGGACAGGAGGGACCTGGGATGAAAAACTGTTTTTT
TRBJ1-1	-	-	TRBV6-1	CASSEVRGTEAFF	TGTGCCAGCAGTGAAGTACGAGGGACTGAAGCTTTCTTT
TRBJ1-1	-	-	TRBV6-6	CASSGAGGTGNTEAFF	TGTGCCAGCAGTGGCGCCGGCGGGACGGGGAACACTGAAGCTTTCTTT
TRBJ2-7	-	TRBD1	TRBV6-5	CASSYHGQGTEQYF	TGTGCCAGCAGTTACCATGGACAGGGGACCGAGCAGTACTTC
TRBJ1-2	-	-	TRBV30	CAWSVGRVYGYTF	TGTGCCTGGAGTGTGGGCAGGGTCTATGGCTACACCTTC
TRBJ1-3	-	-	TRBV30	CAWSRAGGNTIYF	TGTGCCTGGAGTCGGGCGGGCGGAAACACCATATATTTT
TRBJ1-2	-	-	TRBV5-4	CASSLGVNYGYTF	TGTGCCAGCAGTTTAGGGGTTAACTATGGCTACACCTTC
TRBJ1-4	-	-	TRBV6-6	CASSYKGGKLFF	TGTGCCAGCAGTTACAAAGGCGGAAAACTGTTTTTT
TRBJ1-5	few	-	TRBV6-4	CASSEQGGNQPQHF	TGTGCCAGCAGTGAACAGGGCGGCAATCAGCCCCAGCATTTT
TRBJ1-5	-	TRBD1	TRBV5-1	CASSETRDRESGPQHF	TGCGCCAGCAGCGAAACCCGGGACAGGGAATCAGGGCCCCAGCATTTT
TRBJ2-1	-	TRBD2	TRBV27	CASTTGGRALNEQFF	TGTGCCAGCACGACCGGCGGGAGGGCCTTAAATGAGCAGTTCTTC
TRBJ1-3	-	-	TRBV2	CASSEAPGGRDSLYF	TGTGCCAGCAGTGAAGCCCCAGGCGGGCGGGATAGTCTATATTTT
TRBJ1-6	-	-	TRBV7-3	CASSSGQPNSPLHF	TGTGCCAGCAGCTCCGGACAGCCTAATTCACCCCTCCACTTT
TRBJ1-6	-	TRBD1	TRBV30	CAWDGQGGNSLLHF	TGTGCCTGGGACGGACAGGGAGGCAATTCACTCCTCCACTTT
TRBJ2-1	-	TRBD2	TRBV19	CASKNWASGDYNEQFF	TGTGCCAGTAAAAATTGGGCTAGCGGAGACTACAATGAGCAGTTCTTC
TRBJ2-7	-	TRBD2	TRBV6-1	CASSETLLAGDEQYF	TGTGCCAGCAGTGAAACGTTGTTAGCGGGAGATGAGCAGTACTTC
TRBJ1-2	-	-	TRBV6-4	CASSEDSRGENGW	TGTGCCAGCAGTGAGGACAGCCGCGGAGAAAATGGCTGG
TRBJ1-5	-	-	TRBV18	CASSPGGGNQPQHF	TGTGCCAGCTCACCAGGGGGCGGCAATCAGCCCCAGCATTTT
TRBJ1-2	-	-	TRBV30	CAWSNTGYSNYGYTF	TGTGCCTGGAGTAATACAGGGTATTCTAACTATGGCTACACCTTC
TRBJ1-3	-	-	TRBV7-9	CASSSQNSGNTIYF	TGTGCCAGCAGCTCACAGAATTCTGGAAACACCATATATTTT
TRBJ2-3	-	-	TRBV5-4	CASSFKLGGTDTQYF	TGTGCCAGCAGCTTTAAATTAGGGGGCACAGATACGCAGTATTTT
TRBJ2-6	-	-	TRBV2	CASMAGANVLTF	TGTGCCAGCATGGCCGGGGCCAACGTCCTGACTTTC
TRBJ2-5	-	-	TRBV7-7	CASSPLSGQQETQYF	TGTGCCAGCAGCCCCCTCTCCGGACAGCAAGAGACCCAGTACTTC
TRBJ2-1	-	TRBD1	TRBV19	CASSYDRGDEQFF	TGTGCCAGTAGTTACGACAGGGGCGATGAGCAGTTCTTC
TRBJ2-1	-	-	TRBV6-5	CASSYFSGAYNEQFF	TGTGCCAGCAGTTACTTTTCCGGAGCCTACAATGAGCAGTTCTTC
TRBJ1-5	-	TRBD1	TRBV28	CASSLAQGEQPQHF	TGTGCCAGCAGTTTAGCACAGGGGGAACAGCCCCAGCATTTT
TRBJ1-5	-	TRBD1	TRBV4-1	CASSQEHRGLGQPQHF	TGCGCCAGCAGCCAAGAACACAGGGGTCTCGGGCAGCCCCAGCATTTT
TRBJ1-5	-	TRBD1	TRBV5-8	CASSLDGTANQPQHF	TGTGCCAGCAGCTTGGATGGGACAGCGAATCAGCCCCAGCATTTT
TRBJ2-5	-	-	TRBV7-7	CASSSRETQYF	TGTGCCAGCAGCTCCCGAGAGACCCAGTACTTC
TRBJ1-2	-	-	TRBV6-5	CASSYRGGPNYGYTF	TGTGCCAGCAGTTACCGAGGAGGGCCGAACTATGGCTACACCTTC
TRBJ2-3	-	-	TRBV10-3	CAISESGTQYF	TGTGCCATCAGTGAGTCCGGTACGCAGTATTTT
TRBJ2-3	-	-	TRBV9	CASSVRGGVDYTDTQYF	TGTGCCAGCAGCGTACGAGGGGGGGTTGACTACACAGATACGCAGTATTTT
TRBJ2-5	-	TRBD2	TRBV30	CAWSVHAGLVKETQYF	TGTGCCTGGAGTGTACACGCGGGACTAGTAAAAGAGACCCAGTACTTC
TRBJ1-5	-	TRBD1	TRBV4-1	CASSRTGDPGQPQHF	TGCGCCAGCAGCCGAACAGGGGACCCGGGACAGCCCCAGCATTTT
TRBJ1-2	-	-	TRBV7-2	CASSLVGVANYGYTF	TGTGCCAGCAGCTTAGTCGGTGTAGCTAACTATGGCTACACCTTC
TRBJ1-6	-	-	TRBV6-5	CASSYKSGRGSSPLHF	TGTGCCAGCAGTTACAAGTCTGGCAGGGGTTCCTCACCCCTCCACTTT
TRBJ1-1	-	TRBD1	TRBV15	CATRQGTEAFF	TGTGCCACCCGACAGGGCACTGAAGCTTTCTTT
TRBJ2-5	-	TRBD1	TRBV28	CASSLELGQGQETQYF	TGTGCCAGCAGTTTAGAGTTGGGACAGGGTCAAGAGACCCAGTACTTC
TRBJ2-2	few	TRBD2	TRBV6-5	CASSGLATNTGELFF	TGTGCCAGCAGTGGACTAGCGACGAACACCGGGGAGCTGTTTTTT
TRBJ1-5	-	TRBD1	TRBV15	CATSRGTGDQPQHF	TGTGCCACCAGCAGAGGAACAGGGGATCAGCCCCAGCATTTT
TRBJ2-7	-	TRBD1	TRBV28	CASSGTGGEQYF	TGTGCCAGCAGTGGAACAGGGGGAGAGCAGTACTTC
TRBJ1-3	-	-	TRBV2	CASSGGTINSGNTIYF	TGTGCCAGCAGTGGGGGCACAATCAACTCTGGAAACACCATATATTTT
TRBJ2-5	-	TRBD1	TRBV30	CAWSPGTGGFQETQYF	TGTGCCTGGAGCCCTGGGACAGGGGGATTCCAAGAGACCCAGTACTTC
TRBJ1-5	-	-	TRBV30	CAWSVRANQPQHF	TGTGCCTGGAGTGTCAGGGCGAATCAGCCCCAGCATTTT
TRBJ1-4	-	TRBD1	TRBV18	CASSPRTGGNFAEKLFF	TGTGCCAGCTCACCACGGACAGGGGGCAACTTTGCCGAAAAACTGTTTTTT